These 20 T cell receptor beta chains share one sample of origin, sequenced in a study of OX40 agonist ivuxolimab in advanced cancers. Measured with immunoSEQ multiplex PCR; TCRdb has only the in-frame clones, and not every one. The sample lists fewer than 90,000 clones, nearly 95% occurring once. This sample comprised CD4+ or CD8+ T cells sorted from blood, obtained in a trial of the OX40 agonist ivuxolimab. The receptor source for this set is an adult with an advanced solid tumor such as melanoma, head and neck, liver or kidney cancer.

This chain connects TRBV27 to TRBJ2-7; 9 positions agree with TRBD2. The ends lost 2 bases at V and 6 bases at J; junction bases unmatched: 2. This CDR3 is 13 amino acids long. In germline, CDR1 is MNHEY, CDR2 SMNVEV (reference sequence). CDR3 DNA sequence: TGTGCCAGCAGTTTAGGACTAGCGACCGAGCAGTACTTC. Translation: CASSLGLATEQYF.

The chain uses TRBV4-1 and TRBJ2-7; 8 bases align to TRBD1. The length of the CDR3 is 15 residues. The germline gives CDR1 MGHRA, CDR2 YSYEKL. The junction had 4 bases not matched to a gene; V was cut back by 0 bases and J by 3 bases. The CDR3 DNA is TGCGCCAGCAGCCAAGAGGGACAGGCGGACTACGAGCAGTACTTC. It is translated as CASSQEGQADYEQYF.

The chain has TRBV9 and TRBJ2-7; TRBD2 agrees at 16 bases. With V trimmed by 3 bases and J by 7 bases, 4 bases remained unmatched. The CDR3 totals 15 residues. Per the germline V gene, CDR1 is SGDLS and CDR2 is YYNGEE. CDR3 sequence: CASSEGLAGGQEQYF. CDR3 bases: TGTGCCAGCAGCGAGGGACTAGCGGGGGGGCAAGAGCAGTACTTC.

This clone was observed a single time. The chain joins TRBV29-1 to TRBJ1-3; D gene uncertain. The CDR3 has 12 residues. CDR1 is SQVTM, CDR2 ANQGSEA, per germline. V lost 0 bases and J 11 bases, leaving 11 bases between the germline ends. In DNA form, the CDR3 reads TGCAGCGTTGAAGATCCTGGCAGTCCCATATATTTT. Translation gives CSVEDPGSPIYF. Drawing the rest from reference TRBV29-1 and TRBJ1-3, the complete variable domain is SAVISQKPSRDICQRGTSLTIQCQVDSQVTMMFWYRQQPGQSLTLIATANQGSEATYESGFVIDKFPISRPNLTFSTLTVSNMSPEDSSIYLCSVEDPGSPIYFGEGSWLTVV.

The J gene is TRBJ2-7, the V gene TRBV7-6; D is uncertain. Trimming shortened V by 5 bases and J by 5 bases, and 13 bases separated the two germline ends. The germline CDR1 and CDR2 sequences are SGHVS and FNYEAQ. This CDR3 has 13 residues. The CDR3 region is CASSLAPGDEQYF. The CDR3 DNA follows: TGTGCCAGCAGCCTGGCCCCTGGAGACGAGCAGTACTTC. The full variable domain, rest sourced from reference TRBV7-6 and TRBJ2-7, is GAGVSQSPRYKVTKRGQDVALRCDPISGHVSLYWYRQALGQGPEFLTYFNYEAQQDKSGLPNDRFSAERPEGSISTLTIQRTEQRDSAMYRCASSLAPGDEQYFGPGTRLTVT.

This rearrangement joins TRBV14 to TRBJ1-4, with a weak D call TRBD1 (5 bases). Germline lookup yields CDR1 SGHDN and CDR2 FVKESK. CDR3 length equals 17 residues. Trimming removed 1 base from V and 0 bases from J, with 12 bases in between. The CDR3 loop reads CASSQGDYSPTNEKLFF. In nucleotides, the CDR3 is TGTGCCAGCAGCCAAGGGGACTACAGTCCAACTAATGAAAAACTGTTTTTT. The variable domain in full, with the rest retrieved from reference TRBV14 and TRBJ1-4, is EAGVTQFPSHSVIEKGQTVTLRCDPISGHDNLYWYRRVMGKEIKFLLHFVKESKQDESGMPNNRFLAERTGGTYSTLKVQPAELEDSGVYFCASSQGDYSPTNEKLFFGSGTQLSVL.

This sequence joins TRBV10-1 and TRBJ1-1; a possible D gene is TRBD1 (5 bases). Trimming left V 3 bases short and J 2 bases short, with 7 bases between. The CDR3 spans 13 residues. Germline CDR1 is WNHNN and CDR2 is SYGVQD (reference sequence). The CDR3 is CASSDGGNTEAFF. CDR3 nucleotide sequence: TGCGCCAGCAGTGACGGGGGTAACACTGAAGCTTTCTTT.

The chain is built from TRBV7-9 and TRBJ2-1; D possibly corresponds to TRBD2 (6 bases). The CDR3 covers 14 residues. Germline lookup yields CDR1 SEHNR and CDR2 FQNEAQ (reference sequence). The V and J ends lost 4 bases and 8 bases respectively, with 15 bases between them. CDR3 DNA sequence: TGTGCCAGCAGCTCAGGGACTGGACTCGATGAGCAGTTCTTC. Its translation: CASSSGTGLDEQFF.

In its sample, this clone was seen once. This sequence joins TRBV6-5 and TRBJ1-1; D is unclear. The CDR3 is 13 amino acids. V was pared by 0 bases and J by 5 bases, with 7 bases between. CDR1 MNHEY and CDR2 SVGAGI come from the germline V gene. CDR3 in amino acids: CASSYSESTEAFF. CDR3 nucleotides: TGTGCCAGCAGTTACTCGGAATCTACTGAAGCTTTCTTT.

The rearrangement joins TRBV12-5 to TRBJ2-1; TRBD2 is a possible D gene (7 bases). Deletions cut 3 bases from V and 6 bases from J, with 15 bases between. Germline assignment: CDR1 LGHNT and CDR2 FRNRAP. The CDR3 contains 15 residues. CDR3 amino acids: CASGLWGGLGNEQFF. The CDR3 DNA reads as TGTGCTAGTGGTTTATGGGGGGGCCTCGGCAATGAGCAGTTCTTC.

The chain has TRBV30 and TRBJ2-2; D unclear. Trimming pared 7 bases from V and 4 bases from J, leaving 7 bases between. Germline V gene lookup returns CDR1 GTSNPN and CDR2 SVGIG (reference sequence). CDR3 length: 11 amino acids. CDR3 nucleotide sequence: TGTGCCTCGAAGCGCACCGGGGAGCTGTTTTTT. Amino acid sequence: CASKRTGELFF. Full variable domain (rest looked up from reference TRBV30 and TRBJ2-2): SQTIHQWPATLVQPVGSPLSLECTVEGTSNPNLYWYRQAAGRGLQLLFYSVGIGQISSEVPQNLSASRPQDRQFILSSKKLLLSDSGFYLCASKRTGELFFGEGSRLTVL.

There are a few counts of this clone. The V call is TRBV9, the J call TRBJ1-1; D not certain. The CDR3 sequence is 13 residues long. V was shortened by 0 bases and J by 3 bases, with 6 bases between the two germline ends. CDR1 is SGDLS, CDR2 YYNGEE, per germline. The CDR3 here is CASSVARDTEAFF. Written as DNA, the CDR3 is TGTGCCAGCAGCGTAGCTAGGGACACTGAAGCTTTCTTT.

This clone was seen once. The chain carries TRBV30 and TRBJ1-2, with 12 nucleotides matching TRBD1. Germline V lookup: CDR1 GTSNPN, CDR2 SVGIG (reference sequence). The CDR3 is 15 amino acids. Unmatched junction bases numbered 2, after V lost 1 base and J lost 2 bases. The CDR3 reads CAWSGGQGANYGYTF. In DNA, the CDR3 is TGTGCCTGGAGTGGGGGACAGGGGGCGAACTATGGCTACACCTTC.

The chain uses TRBV27 and TRBJ2-5; D uncertain. The CDR3 is made up of 11 amino acids. V gave up 6 bases and J gave up 5 bases, with 7 bases separating them. Per the germline V gene, CDR1 is MNHEY and CDR2 is SMNVEV (reference sequence). CDR3 loop: CASRNWETQYF. CDR3 in DNA: TGTGCCAGCAGGAATTGGGAGACCCAGTACTTC.

This clone was detected only once. This chain connects TRBV2 to TRBJ1-1; 8 positions agree with TRBD1. V was clipped by 5 bases and J by 6 bases; unmatched bases: 11. Germline V lookup: CDR1 SNHLY, CDR2 FYNNEI. CDR3 length: 15 amino acids. As DNA, the CDR3 is TGTGCCAGCAGTTCTGACGGACAGGGTTTTCCTGAAGCTTTCTTT. Translated, it gives CASSSDGQGFPEAFF.

The chain's CDR3 is CASSLYSGRVTDTQYF. CDR3 DNA sequence: TGTGCCAGCAGTTTATATAGCGGGAGGGTCACAGATACGCAGTATTTT. The chain uses TRBV27 and TRBJ2-3; 11 bases agree with TRBD2. Germline CDR1 is MNHEY and CDR2 is SMNVEV (reference sequence). V shed 1 base, J shed 2 bases, and the junction held 2 bases outside the gene matches. This CDR3 has 16 amino acids.

The J gene is TRBJ2-2, the V gene TRBV30; D unresolved. The CDR3 loop spans 11 amino acids. Germline assignment: CDR1 GTSNPN and CDR2 SVGIG (reference sequence). V gave up 1 base and J gave up 6 bases, with 3 bases separating them. The DNA for the CDR3 is TGTGCCTGGAGTGGCCCCGGGGAGCTGTTTTTT. It yields the protein CAWSGPGELFF.

A word on this clone: This specimen includes other DNA sequences encoding the same CDR3. This chain joins TRBV14 and TRBJ1-2; D is uncertain. Trimming removed 1 base at V and 2 bases at J, with 5 bases between. This CDR3 has 13 residues. Germline CDR1 SGHDN, CDR2 FVKESK. CDR3 bases: TGTGCCAGCAGCCAAGGCCAGAACTATGGCTACACCTTC. Residues: CASSQGQNYGYTF.

The genes are TRBV10-2 and TRBJ1-1, with D maybe TRBD1 (5 bases). The CDR3 has 13 amino acids. The V and J ends lost 11 bases and 5 bases respectively, with 18 bases between them. The V gene's germline CDR1 is WSHSY and CDR2 SAAADI. DNA of the CDR3: TGCGCCTCCAAGACAGCCCTCGGTACTGAAGCTTTCTTT. Residues: CASKTALGTEAFF.

The chain has TRBV9 and TRBJ1-1, with a possible D match to TRBD1 (6 bases). Germline V lookup: CDR1 SGDLS, CDR2 YYNGEE. This CDR3 has 12 residues. The V end lost 0 bases, the J end lost 8 bases, and 8 bases lay between the germline ends. DNA of the CDR3: TGTGCCAGCAGCGTAGGGGGGACAGAAGCTTTCTTT. Protein product: CASSVGGTEAFF. The complete variable domain, with remaining parts taken from reference TRBV9 and TRBJ1-1, reads DSGVTQTPKHLITATGQRVTLRCSPRSGDLSVYWYQQSLDQGLQFLIQYYNGEERAKGNILERFSAQQFPDLHSELNLSSLELGDSALYFCASSVGGTEAFFGQGTRLTVV.